This T cell receptor beta chain is from a study of OX40 agonist ivuxolimab in advanced cancers. About the investigation overall: Ivuxolimab was a fully human IgG2 agonistic monoclonal antibody targeting the costimulatory receptor OX40 (CD134). Peripheral TCRbeta sequencing was intended to test whether TCR sequence diversity was altered and clonal T-cell expansion was caused by ivuxolimab. Intravenous ivuxolimab was administered to patients every 2 weeks at six dose levels: 0.01, 0.1, 0.3, 1.5, 3 and 10 mg/kg. Prior anti-PD-1, anti-PD-L1 or anti-CTLA-4 therapy was permitted, and about two fifths of dose-escalation patients had received checkpoint inhibitors. In the dose-escalation cohort, roughly four fifths of patients were male, and the mean age was about 55 years, with a range of about 23 to 85. Of the roughly 54 dose-escalation patients, hepatocellular carcinoma was present in approximately 20, melanoma in roughly 15, renal cell carcinoma in 9 and head and neck cancer in 9. The paper covers the monotherapy dose-escalation part of the phase I ivuxolimab trial, which included N of about 50 patients. Partial responses occurred in three dose-escalation patients, of whom one had hepatocellular carcinoma and two had cutaneous melanoma.

The germline V gene gives CDR1 as SGHRS and CDR2 as YFSETQ. The CDR3 contains 14 residues, cysteine and phenylalanine counted. Here the CDR3 DNA is all that survives: 42 bases in frame from base 1. V lost 4 bases and J lost 3 bases, and the count of bases not matched to a germline gene is 7. In regard to this clone: Its recognized antigen is unknown. No much larger clone exists at a distance of one base, and base qualities are not known.

Genomic DNA was isolated from the sorted cells so that the TCRbeta CDR3 region could be sequenced. TCRbeta CDR3 regions were sequenced using the immunoSEQ Assay. Drawn from immuneACCESS, this table holds only the in-frame rearrangements with V and J called that TCRdb kept. Clones are partly lost; checked studies trace under half to an unresolved V gene and leave the rest unexplained. The sample yields fewer than 65,000 clones; around nine tenths were counted once. The top ten clones comprise 0.85% to 1.4% of the sample. The trial excluded patients who had a history of autoimmune disease or who were on systemic immunosuppression. Peripheral blood for TCR sequencing was collected from all dose cohorts at baseline, on cycle 4 day 1, and on cycle 7 day 1. The samples were drawn from a first-in-human, open-label, multicenter phase I dose-escalation trial of ivuxolimab. The trial enrolled adults with locally advanced or metastatic head and neck squamous cell, hepatocellular, melanoma or renal cell carcinoma. Before TCR sequencing, CD4+ and CD8+ T cells were separately sorted from peripheral blood.

The investigation overall reported the following: At doses of 0.1 to 3.0 mg/kg, clonal expansion of both CD4+ and CD8+ blood T cells was observed from baseline to week 6. Which antigens the clonally expanded peripheral T cells were specific for was not determined. In partial responders in the 0.1-3.0 mg/kg groups, normalized peripheral clonal expansion was found to be among the lowest, especially among CD8+ T cells. After ivuxolimab, more expanded clones were found on average in CD8+ T cells than in CD4+ T cells. Low levels of normalized T-cell clonal expansion were also seen in some patients who did not respond.

This clonotype originated in an adult with an advanced solid tumor such as melanoma, head and neck, liver or kidney cancer. Source: CD4+ or CD8+ T cells sorted from blood, taken in a trial of the OX40 agonist ivuxolimab. The chain was built from TRBV5-1 and TRBJ2-7, and TRBD1 matches 7 of the central bases. The CDR3: CASSTGQQLYEQYF. The bases are TGCGCCAGCAGCACGGGACAGCAACTCTACGAGCAGTACTTC.